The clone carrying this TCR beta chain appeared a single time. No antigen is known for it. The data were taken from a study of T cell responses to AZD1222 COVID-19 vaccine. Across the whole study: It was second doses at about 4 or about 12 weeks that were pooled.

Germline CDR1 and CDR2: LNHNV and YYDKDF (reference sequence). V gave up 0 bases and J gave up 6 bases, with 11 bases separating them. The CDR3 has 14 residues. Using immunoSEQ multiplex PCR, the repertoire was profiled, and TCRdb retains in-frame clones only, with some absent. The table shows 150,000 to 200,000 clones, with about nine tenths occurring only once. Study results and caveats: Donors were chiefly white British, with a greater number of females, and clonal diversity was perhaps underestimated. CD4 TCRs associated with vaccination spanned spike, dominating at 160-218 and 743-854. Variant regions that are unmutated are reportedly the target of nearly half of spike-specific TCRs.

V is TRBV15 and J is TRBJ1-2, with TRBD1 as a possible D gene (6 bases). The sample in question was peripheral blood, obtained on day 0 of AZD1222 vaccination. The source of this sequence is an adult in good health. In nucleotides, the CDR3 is TGTGCCACCAGCAGAGATGAGGGGGTGGATGGCTACACCTTC. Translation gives CATSRDEGVDGYTF.